The 2 T cell receptor beta chains presented below share a single source sample, sequenced in a study of CD8+CD57+ T cells in acquired aplastic anemia (dated by TCRdb to 2016 to 2019). TCRdb shows the sequencer as Illumina HiSeq 2000. Genomic DNA was used as template for profiling of TCR beta VDJ combinations and CDR3 sequences. TCRdb applied fastp at Q25 and MiXCR to the public reads, then kept only in-frame beta chains. Entries that share a CDR3 protein sequence are merged under the most common genes and DNA. In all, the sample holds more than 150,000 distinct CDR3 sequences, and about half of those were seen once. Roughly 3.5% of the sample lies in the top ten. The patients picked for sequencing were ones in whom flow cytometry had shown an expansion of CD8+CD57+ cells. Sequenced input: sorted CD4+, CD8+, or CD8+CD57+ T cells (not recorded which) from PBMCs. These receptors were obtained from a human donor with aplastic anemia.

The table lists this clonotype with many counts. The chain couples TRBV12-3 or TRBV12-4 to TRBJ1-3, with 7 bases aligning to TRBD1. The CDR3 length is 14 residues. The ends lost 5 bases at V and 4 bases at J; junction bases unmatched: 5. The CDR3: CASSQTGAGNTIYF. The CDR3 DNA is TGTGCCAGCAGTCAAACAGGGGCCGGAAACACCATATATTTT.

In this sample, this clonotype turned up many times. This chain joins TRBV5-5 and TRBJ2-5; D tentatively fits TRBD1 or TRBD2 (5 bases each). Deletions cut 4 bases from V and 4 bases from J, with 17 bases between. The length of the CDR3 is 15 residues. Per germline, CDR1 SGHKS and CDR2 YYEKEE (reference sequence). In DNA form, the CDR3 reads TGTGCCAGCAGCCCCGCGAGGGGCCGGTTAGAGACCCAGTACTTC. As protein: CASSPARGRLETQYF.